These T cell receptor beta chains were read from a single sample in a study of identical twins. TCRdb redid the calling of the 5' RACE reads with MiXCR, one entry per CDR3 protein. The repertoire consists of 200,000 to 250,000 distinct CDR3 sequences, with approximately 11% occurring once and the leading ten covering roughly 4.2%. The same sample was also used in a study of yellow fever vaccine responses in identical twins.

The specimen was memory (CD45RO+) T cells sorted from blood. The receptors stem from a woman younger than 35 in good health. Each CDR3 is given with its conserved first and last residue. A D gene is named only where the DNA matches it firmly. Clone size is given for some rows only: seen once, a few or many times, or a class if the clone is expanded.

>-|TRBV7-8|TRBD1|TRBJ2-1
CASSASQGQGQNEQFF
TGTGCCAGCAGCGCCTCCCAAGGACAGGGGCAGAATGAGCAGTTCTTC
>few|TRBV12-3/TRBV12-4|-|TRBJ1-1
CASSLATVLNTEAFF
TGTGCCAGCAGTTTAGCGACAGTTCTTAACACTGAAGCTTTCTTT
>few|TRBV5-1|TRBD1|TRBJ1-4
CASSLAPAGGDEKLFF
TGCGCCAGCAGCTTGGCCCCGGCAGGGGGTGATGAAAAACTGTTTTTT
>few|TRBV11-2|-|TRBJ2-2
CASAGLAESTGELFF
TGTGCCAGCGCCGGCTTAGCGGAGAGCACCGGGGAGCTGTTTTTT
>-|TRBV11-2|TRBD1|TRBJ2-1
CASTKNPGQGVREQFF
TGTGCCAGCACCAAAAATCCGGGACAGGGGGTTCGTGAGCAGTTCTTC
>many|TRBV12-3/TRBV12-4|TRBD1|TRBJ1-1
CASRTGQGENTEAFF
TGTGCCAGCAGAACAGGACAGGGGGAGAACACTGAAGCTTTCTTT
>few|TRBV5-5|-|TRBJ2-1
CASSSAYYSGNEQFF
TGTGCCAGCAGTTCGGCGTACTATTCCGGCAATGAGCAGTTCTTC
>-|TRBV3-1|TRBD1|TRBJ1-1
CASSQRDRRDTEAFF
TGTGCCAGCAGCCAAAGGGACAGGCGGGACACTGAAGCTTTCTTT
>few|TRBV5-1|-|TRBJ2-7
CASSLDAVDLGFYEQYF
TGCGCCAGCAGCTTGGACGCCGTGGACCTGGGGTTTTACGAGCAGTACTTC
>few|TRBV14|-|TRBJ2-1
CASSQGLNNEQFF
TGTGCCAGCAGCCAAGGACTTAACAATGAGCAGTTCTTC
>many|TRBV12-3/TRBV12-4|-|TRBJ1-2
CASSSGNDYGYTF
TGTGCCAGCAGTTCGGGTAACGACTATGGCTACACCTTC
>many|TRBV5-1|TRBD1|TRBJ2-1
CASSAGGQGAYLDEQFF
TGCGCCAGCAGCGCCGGGGGACAGGGGGCGTATTTGGATGAGCAGTTCTTC
>-|TRBV12-3/TRBV12-4|-|TRBJ2-4
CASSLERGRGANNIQYF
TGTGCCAGCAGTTTAGAACGGGGGCGTGGAGCCAATAACATTCAGTACTTC
>few|TRBV12-3/TRBV12-4|TRBD2|TRBJ2-3
CASSPPRGSGTDTQYF
TGTGCCAGCAGTCCCCCGCGGGGGTCCGGCACAGATACGCAGTATTTT
>-|TRBV20-1|-|TRBJ2-5
CSAQRGIGGLGETQYF
TGCAGTGCTCAGCGGGGAATTGGGGGCCTGGGGGAGACCCAGTACTTC
>many|TRBV27|-|TRBJ2-7
CASSPSFEQYF
TGTGCCAGCAGCCCATCGTTCGAGCAGTACTTC
>few|TRBV5-1|TRBD1|TRBJ2-7
CASSSGQGTRVEQYF
TGCGCCAGCAGCTCGGGACAGGGCACGAGGGTGGAGCAGTACTTC
>-|TRBV19|-|TRBJ2-2
CASSIQQGRVFPGELFF
TGTGCCAGTAGCATACAACAGGGTCGAGTTTTTCCCGGGGAGCTGTTTTTT